This T cell receptor (beta chain) was retrieved from a study of T cells after yellow fever vaccination. TCRdb reprocessed the 5' RACE reads with MiXCR, giving one entry per CDR3 protein. Of hundreds of thousands of distinct CDR3 sequences in the sample, more than 3% were seen once. The V end was cut by 3 bases, the J end by 7 bases, with 16 bases between. This CDR3 is built from 15 residues. This clonotype was counted between two and nine times. Sample: PBMCs, taken on the day of the yellow fever booster vaccination. The V call is TRBV12-3 or TRBV12-4, the J call TRBJ2-1; D is perhaps TRBD2 (6 bases). The TCR comes from a man aged 18 to 35 who received the YFV17D yellow fever vaccine. CDR3: CASSLEGRWRNEQFF. CDR3 bases: TGTGCCAGCAGTTTGGAGGGGAGGTGGAGGAATGAGCAGTTCTTC.